The T cell receptor (beta chain) under discussion was sequenced for a study of blood T cell repertoires in COVID-19. This clone was recorded once. Germline CDR1 and CDR2: SNHLY and FYNNEI. Trimming left V 7 bases short and J 2 bases short, with 14 bases between. The CDR3 contains 14 residues. Assay: immunoSEQ multiplex PCR; the TCRdb copy retains only in-frame clones and omits some. This sample has 200,000 to 250,000 clones; roughly 89% occur once, and the top ten carry about 6.3%. The sequencing sample was made of peripheral blood. The TCR originated in a man aged 55-75 years who had recovered from COVID-19. V gene TRBV2 combines with J gene TRBJ2-5; maybe TRBD2 (7 bases). For the CDR3, the DNA is TGTGCCAGCAACCCAAGGGGGGGGCAAGAGACCCAGTACTTC. This codes for CASNPRGGQETQYF.